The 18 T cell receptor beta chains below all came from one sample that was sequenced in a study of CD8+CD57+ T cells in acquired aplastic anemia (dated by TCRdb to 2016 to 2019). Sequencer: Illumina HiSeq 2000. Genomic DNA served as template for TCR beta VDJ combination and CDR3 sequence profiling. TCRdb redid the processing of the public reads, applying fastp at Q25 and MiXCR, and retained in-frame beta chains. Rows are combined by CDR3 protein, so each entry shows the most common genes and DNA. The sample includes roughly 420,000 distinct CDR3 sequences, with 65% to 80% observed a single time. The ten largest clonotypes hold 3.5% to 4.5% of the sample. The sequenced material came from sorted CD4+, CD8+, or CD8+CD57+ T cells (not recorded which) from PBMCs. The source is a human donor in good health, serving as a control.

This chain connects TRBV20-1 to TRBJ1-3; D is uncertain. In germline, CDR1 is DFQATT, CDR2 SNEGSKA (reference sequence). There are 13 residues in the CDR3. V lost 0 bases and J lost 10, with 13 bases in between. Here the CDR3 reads CSAREPVKLTIYF. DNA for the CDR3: TGCAGTGCTAGAGAGCCGGTAAAACTGACCATATATTTT.

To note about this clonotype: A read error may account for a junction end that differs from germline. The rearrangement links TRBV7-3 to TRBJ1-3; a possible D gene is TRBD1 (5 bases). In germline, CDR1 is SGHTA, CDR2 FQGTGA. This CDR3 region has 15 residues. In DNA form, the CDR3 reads TGTGTCAGCAGCCGGGGCGGTGGCACAGAAAAGCCCAATTATTTT. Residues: CVSSRGGGTEKPNYF.

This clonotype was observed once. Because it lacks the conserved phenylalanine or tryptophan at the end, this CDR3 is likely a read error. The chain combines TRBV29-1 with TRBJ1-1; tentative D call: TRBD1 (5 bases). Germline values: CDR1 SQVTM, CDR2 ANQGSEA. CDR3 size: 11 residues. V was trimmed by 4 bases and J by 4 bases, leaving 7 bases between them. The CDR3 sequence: CSVAGFTEAFL. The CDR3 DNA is TGCAGCGTTGCAGGGTTCACTGAAGCTTTCCTT.

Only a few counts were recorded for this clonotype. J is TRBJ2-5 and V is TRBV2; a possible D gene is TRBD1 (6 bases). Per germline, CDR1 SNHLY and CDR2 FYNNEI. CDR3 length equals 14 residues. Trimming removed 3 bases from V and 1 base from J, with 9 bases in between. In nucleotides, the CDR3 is TGTGCCAGCAGTGAGGGACATTCCCAAGAGACCCAGTACTTC. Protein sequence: CASSEGHSQETQYF.

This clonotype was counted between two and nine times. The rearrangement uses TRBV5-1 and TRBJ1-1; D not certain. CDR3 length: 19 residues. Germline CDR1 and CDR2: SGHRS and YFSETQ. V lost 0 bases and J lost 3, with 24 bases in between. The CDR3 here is CASSLEAAASPHWDTEAFF. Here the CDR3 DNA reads TGCGCCAGCAGCTTGGAAGCGGCGGCTTCACCCCATTGGGACACTGAAGCTTTCTTT.

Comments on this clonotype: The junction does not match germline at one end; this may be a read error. The CDR3 loop is CASSLAGGEKPQHF. In DNA, the CDR3 is TGTGCCAGCAGCTTGGCAGGAGGGGAAAAGCCCCAGCATTTT. The J gene is TRBJ1-5, the V gene TRBV5-1; TRBD1 might be the D (5 bases). CDR1 and CDR2 (germline): SGHRS, YFSETQ. The CDR3 contains 14 residues. Full variable domain (outside the CDR3, taken from reference TRBV5-1 and TRBJ1-5): KAGVTQTPRYLIKTRGQQVTLSCSPISGHRSVSWYQQTPGQGLQFLFEYFSETQRNKGNFPGRFSGRQFSNSRSEMNVSTLELGDSALYLCASSLAGGEKPQHFGDGTRLSIL.

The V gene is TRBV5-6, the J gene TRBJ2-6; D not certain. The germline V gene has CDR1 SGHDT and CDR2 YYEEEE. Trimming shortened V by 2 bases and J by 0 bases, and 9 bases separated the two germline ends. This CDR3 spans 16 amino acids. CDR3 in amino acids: CASSLAETSGANVLTF. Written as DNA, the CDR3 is TGTGCCAGCAGCTTAGCAGAAACCTCTGGGGCCAACGTCCTGACTTTC.

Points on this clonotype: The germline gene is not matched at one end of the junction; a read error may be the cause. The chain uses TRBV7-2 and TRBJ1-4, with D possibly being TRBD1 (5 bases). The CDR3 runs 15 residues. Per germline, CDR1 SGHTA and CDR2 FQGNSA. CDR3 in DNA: TGTGCCAGCAGCTTAGCCGGGATAGGGGTTGAAAAGCTGTTTTTT. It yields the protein CASSLAGIGVEKLFF.

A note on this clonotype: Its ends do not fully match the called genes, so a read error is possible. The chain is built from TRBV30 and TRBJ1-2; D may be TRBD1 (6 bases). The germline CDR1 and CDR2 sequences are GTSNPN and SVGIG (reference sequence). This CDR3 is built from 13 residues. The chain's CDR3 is CAWSRGGPYGHTF. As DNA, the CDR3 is TGTGCCTGGAGTAGGGGGGGTCCCTATGGCCACACCTTC.

The chain's CDR3 is CASSLVGTSGGQETQYF. CDR3 nucleotides: TGTGCCAGCAGCTTAGTGGGGACTAGCGGGGGCCAAGAGACCCAGTACTTC. The gene calls are TRBV7-2 and TRBJ2-5; 14 nucleotides match TRBD2. This CDR3 comprises 17 residues. Trimming removed 1 base from V and 1 base from J; junction bases left unmatched: 2. CDR1 is SGHTA and CDR2 is FQGNSA in the germline V gene.

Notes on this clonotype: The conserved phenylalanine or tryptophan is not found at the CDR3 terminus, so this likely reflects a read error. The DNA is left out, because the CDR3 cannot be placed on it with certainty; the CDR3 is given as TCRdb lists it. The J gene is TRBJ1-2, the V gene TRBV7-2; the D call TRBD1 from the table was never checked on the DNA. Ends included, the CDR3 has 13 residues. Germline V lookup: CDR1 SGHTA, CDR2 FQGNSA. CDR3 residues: CASSFSNQPQHFG.

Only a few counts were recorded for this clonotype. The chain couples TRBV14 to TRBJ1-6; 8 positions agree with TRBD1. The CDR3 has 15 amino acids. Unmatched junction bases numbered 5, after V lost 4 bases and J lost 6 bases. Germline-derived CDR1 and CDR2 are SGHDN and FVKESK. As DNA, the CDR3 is TGTGCCAGCAGCCTCATAGGACAGGGTAATTCACCCCTCCACTTT. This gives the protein CASSLIGQGNSPLHF.

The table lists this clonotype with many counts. The CDR3 here is CASSLVLTQETQYF. In DNA, the CDR3 is TGTGCCAGCAGCTTAGTTCTGACCCAAGAGACCCAGTACTTC. The V call is TRBV7-7, the J call TRBJ2-5, with D unclear. The CDR3 is 14 residues long. Germline-derived CDR1 and CDR2 are SSHAT and FNYEAQ (reference sequence). Trimming shortened V by 1 base and J by 1 base, and 7 bases separated the two germline ends.

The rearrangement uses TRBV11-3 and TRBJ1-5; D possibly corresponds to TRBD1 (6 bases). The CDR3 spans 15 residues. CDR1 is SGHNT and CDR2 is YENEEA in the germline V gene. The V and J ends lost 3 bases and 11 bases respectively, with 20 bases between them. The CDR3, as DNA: TGTGCCAGCAGCTTTGGATTGGGGGGGCAAGAGGCCCAGCATTTT. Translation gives CASSFGLGGQEAQHF.

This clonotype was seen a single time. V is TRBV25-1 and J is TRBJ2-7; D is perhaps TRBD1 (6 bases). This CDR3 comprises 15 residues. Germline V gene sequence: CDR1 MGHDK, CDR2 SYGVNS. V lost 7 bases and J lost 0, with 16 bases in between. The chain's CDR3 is CASKPRTGNSYEQYF. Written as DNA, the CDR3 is TGTGCCAGCAAACCCCGCACAGGGAACTCCTACGAGCAGTACTTC.

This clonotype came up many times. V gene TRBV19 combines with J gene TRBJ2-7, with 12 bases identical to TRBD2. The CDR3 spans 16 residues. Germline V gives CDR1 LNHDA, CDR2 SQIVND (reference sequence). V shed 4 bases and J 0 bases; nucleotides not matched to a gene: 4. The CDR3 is CASSRGLAGTSYEQYF. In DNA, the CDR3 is TGTGCCAGTAGTAGAGGACTAGCGGGGACCTCCTACGAGCAGTACTTC.

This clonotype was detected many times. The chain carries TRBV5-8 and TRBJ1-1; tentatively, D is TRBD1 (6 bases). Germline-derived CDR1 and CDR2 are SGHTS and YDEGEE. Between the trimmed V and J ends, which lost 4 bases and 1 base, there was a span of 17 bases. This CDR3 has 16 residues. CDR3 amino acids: CASSTPSRGRNTEAFF. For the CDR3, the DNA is TGTGCCAGCAGCACCCCCTCACGGGGGCGGAACACTGAAGCTTTCTTT.

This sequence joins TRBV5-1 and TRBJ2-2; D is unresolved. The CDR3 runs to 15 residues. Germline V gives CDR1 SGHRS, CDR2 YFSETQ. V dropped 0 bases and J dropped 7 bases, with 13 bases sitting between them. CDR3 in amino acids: CASSLEGPGSGELFF. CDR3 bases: TGCGCCAGCAGCTTGGAAGGGCCGGGCAGCGGGGAGCTGTTTTTT.